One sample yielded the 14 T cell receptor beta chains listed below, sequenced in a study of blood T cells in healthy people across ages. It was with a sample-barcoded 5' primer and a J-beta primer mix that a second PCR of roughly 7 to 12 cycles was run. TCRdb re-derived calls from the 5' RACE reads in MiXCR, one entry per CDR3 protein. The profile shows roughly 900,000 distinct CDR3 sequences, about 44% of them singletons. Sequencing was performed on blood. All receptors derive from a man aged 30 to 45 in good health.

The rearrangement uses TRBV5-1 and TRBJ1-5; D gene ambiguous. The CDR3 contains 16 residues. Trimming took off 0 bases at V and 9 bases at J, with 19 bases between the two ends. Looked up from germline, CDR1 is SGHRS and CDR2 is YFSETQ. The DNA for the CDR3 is TGCGCCAGCAGCTTGGCCAACGTGAGGCTCCGCTGGCCCCAGCATTTT. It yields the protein CASSLANVRLRWPQHF.

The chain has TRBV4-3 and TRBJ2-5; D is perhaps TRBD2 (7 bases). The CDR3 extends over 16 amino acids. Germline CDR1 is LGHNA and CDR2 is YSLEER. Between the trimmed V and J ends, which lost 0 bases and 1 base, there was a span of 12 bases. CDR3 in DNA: TGCGCCAGCAGCCAAGATGTGGGGGGGCCCCAAGAGACCCAGTACTTC. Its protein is CASSQDVGGPQETQYF.

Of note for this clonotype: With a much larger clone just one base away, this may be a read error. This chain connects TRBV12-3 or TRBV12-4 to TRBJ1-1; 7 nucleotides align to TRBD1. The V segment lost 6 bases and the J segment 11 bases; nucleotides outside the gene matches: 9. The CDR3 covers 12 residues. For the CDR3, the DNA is TGTGCCAGCAGGTTGTCGACAGGGAGGGCTTTCTTT. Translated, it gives CASRLSTGRAFF.

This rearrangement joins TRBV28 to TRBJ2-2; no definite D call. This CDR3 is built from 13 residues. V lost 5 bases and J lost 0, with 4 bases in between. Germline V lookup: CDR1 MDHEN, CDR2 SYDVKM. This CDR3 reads CASSNTNTGELFF. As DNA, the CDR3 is TGTGCCAGCAGTAATACGAACACCGGGGAGCTGTTTTTT.

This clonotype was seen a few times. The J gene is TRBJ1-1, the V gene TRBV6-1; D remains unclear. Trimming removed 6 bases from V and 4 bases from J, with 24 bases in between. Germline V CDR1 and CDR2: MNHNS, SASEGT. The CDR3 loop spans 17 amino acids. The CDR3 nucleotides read TGTGCCAGCAGCCCGCTCGGCGGGTCAATAGGAGGCACTGAAGCTTTCTTT. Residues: CASSPLGGSIGGTEAFF.

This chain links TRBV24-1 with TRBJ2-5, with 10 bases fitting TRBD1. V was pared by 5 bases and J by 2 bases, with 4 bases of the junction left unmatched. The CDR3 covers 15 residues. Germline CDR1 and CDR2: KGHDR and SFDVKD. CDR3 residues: CATSGTGGTQETQYF. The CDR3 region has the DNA TGTGCCACCAGTGGGACAGGGGGAACACAAGAGACCCAGTACTTC.

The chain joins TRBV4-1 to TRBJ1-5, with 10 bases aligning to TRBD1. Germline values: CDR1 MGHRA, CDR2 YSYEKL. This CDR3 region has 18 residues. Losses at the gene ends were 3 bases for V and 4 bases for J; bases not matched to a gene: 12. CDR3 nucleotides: TGCGCCAGCAGCCAGCCGGGACAGGGGATATTAGGGAATCAGCCCCAGCATTTT. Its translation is CASSQPGQGILGNQPQHF.

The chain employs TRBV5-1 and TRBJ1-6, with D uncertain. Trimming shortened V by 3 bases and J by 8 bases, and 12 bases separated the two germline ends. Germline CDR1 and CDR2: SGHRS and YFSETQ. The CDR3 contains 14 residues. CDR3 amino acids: CASSSETRDSPLHF. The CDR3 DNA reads TGCGCCAGCAGCTCGGAAACCAGAGATTCACCCCTCCACTTT.

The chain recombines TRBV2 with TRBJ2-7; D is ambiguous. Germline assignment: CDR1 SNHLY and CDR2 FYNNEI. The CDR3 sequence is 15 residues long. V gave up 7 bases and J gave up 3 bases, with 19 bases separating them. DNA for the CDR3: TGTGCCAGCACAGGTGGCGTATCGTCAGTCTACGAGCAGTACTTC. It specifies CASTGGVSSVYEQYF.

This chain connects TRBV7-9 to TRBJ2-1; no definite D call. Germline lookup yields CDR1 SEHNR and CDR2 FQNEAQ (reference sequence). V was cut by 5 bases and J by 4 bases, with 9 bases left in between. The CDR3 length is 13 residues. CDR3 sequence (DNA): TGTGCCAGCAGCACGATCAGGTACAATGAGCAGTTCTTC. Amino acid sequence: CASSTIRYNEQFF.

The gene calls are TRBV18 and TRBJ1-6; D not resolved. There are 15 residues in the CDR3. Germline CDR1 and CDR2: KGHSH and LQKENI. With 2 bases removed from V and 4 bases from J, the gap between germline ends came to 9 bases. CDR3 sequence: CASSPGETYNSPLHF. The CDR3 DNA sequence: TGTGCCAGCTCACCAGGGGAGACTTATAATTCACCCCTCCACTTT.

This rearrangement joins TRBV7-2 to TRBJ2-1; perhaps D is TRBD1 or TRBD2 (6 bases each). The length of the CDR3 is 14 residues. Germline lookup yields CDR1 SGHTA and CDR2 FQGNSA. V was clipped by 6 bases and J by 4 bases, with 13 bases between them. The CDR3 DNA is TGTGCCAGCAGTGAGCCGGGGGCGTACAATGAGCAGTTCTTC. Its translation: CASSEPGAYNEQFF.

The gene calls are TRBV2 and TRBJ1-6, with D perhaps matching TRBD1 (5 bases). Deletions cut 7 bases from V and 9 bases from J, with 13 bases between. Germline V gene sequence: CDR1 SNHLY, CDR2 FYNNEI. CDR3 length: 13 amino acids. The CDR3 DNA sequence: TGTGCCAGCAAGGGCGGGGGTTCTTCACCCCTCCACTTT. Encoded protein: CASKGGGSSPLHF.

The CDR3 loop is CASKKEEGTDTQYF. The CDR3 bases are TGTGCCAGTAAAAAGGAGGAGGGCACAGATACGCAGTATTTT. The rearrangement uses TRBV19 and TRBJ2-3, with D tentatively TRBD2 (5 bases). The germline V gene has CDR1 LNHDA and CDR2 SQIVND (reference sequence). Trimming took 7 bases from V and 1 from J, leaving 12 bases between them. The CDR3 runs to 14 residues.